This TCR beta chain was sequenced during a study of cytomegalovirus exposure and HLA in healthy donors. With regard to this clone: Its antigen is unidentified.

The CDR3 has 16 amino acids. The germline V gene encodes CDR1 SGHAT and CDR2 FQNNGV. V dropped 5 bases and J dropped 7 bases, with 23 bases sitting between them. Use of 60 Vbeta and 13 Jbeta primers characterized the PCR. Here immunoSEQ multiplex PCR was the method, and the copy in TCRdb shows in-frame clones only, minus some. Its table records some 160,000 clones. Whole-study results and caveats: The authors confirmed in vitro that three CMV-associated chains were specific for CMV antigens. Later genetic work tied a missense DCLRE1C variant to beta-chain V and J trimming. A prior analysis recorded that most TCR beta V segments were productive about 87% or about 30% of the time. Some V segments, including TRBV6-2 and TRBV6-3, were excluded as indistinguishable.

V gene TRBV11-2 combines with J gene TRBJ2-5; possible D gene TRBD2, 6 bases. This sequence was found in a man aged 25 to 45 in good health and CMV-seronegative. Sequencing used PBMCs. Written as DNA, the CDR3 is TGTGCCAGCAGCCCCCAGGCGGGACGCGGTACTAGGACCCAGTACTTC. Protein: CASSPQAGRGTRTQYF.